The 24 T cell receptor beta chains below were found in one sample sequenced in a study of cytomegalovirus exposure and HLA in healthy donors. Using immunoSEQ multiplex PCR, the repertoire was profiled, and TCRdb retains in-frame clones only, with some absent. The sample comprises tens of thousands of clones, around 93% of which are singletons, and approximately 1% rests with the top ten. Sequenced input: PBMCs. These receptors originate from a woman aged 25 to 45 in good health and CMV-seropositive.

The chain uses TRBV28 and TRBJ2-1, with a tentative D call TRBD2 (6 bases). Deletions cut 10 bases from V and 7 bases from J, with 20 bases between. The CDR3 loop spans 14 amino acids. The V gene's germline CDR1 is MDHEN and CDR2 SYDVKM. The CDR3 DNA reads as TGTGCCATCAGGCCGGGACTCGACGGAAATGAGCAGTTCTTC. Protein product: CAIRPGLDGNEQFF.

The chain joins TRBV28 to TRBJ1-5, with a possible D match to TRBD1 (5 bases). In germline, CDR1 is MDHEN, CDR2 SYDVKM. Trimming took 8 bases from V and 6 from J, leaving 17 bases between them. The CDR3 runs 14 residues. Written as DNA, the CDR3 is TGTGCCAGCTTTCATGACGGGGGGTCTCAGCCCCAGCATTTT. Translation gives CASFHDGGSQPQHF.

The gene calls are TRBV11-3 and TRBJ2-2, with D tentatively TRBD1 (6 bases). Trimming shortened V by 5 bases and J by 2 bases, and 12 bases separated the two germline ends. Germline CDR1 SGHNT, CDR2 YENEEA. This CDR3 contains 15 residues. In DNA form, the CDR3 reads TGTGCCAGCAGCCGCGGACAGCTAAACACCGGGGAGCTGTTTTTT. This translates into CASSRGQLNTGELFF.

This sequence joins TRBV6-5 and TRBJ1-1; 8 bases align to TRBD1. CDR3 length equals 14 residues. CDR1 and CDR2 from the germline V gene are MNHEY and SVGAGI. J was trimmed by 5 bases and V by 6 bases; bases with no gene match: 8. The CDR3 protein is CASSPDRGSTEAFF. DNA for the CDR3: TGTGCCAGCAGCCCCGACAGGGGAAGTACTGAAGCTTTCTTT.

The chain joins TRBV5-1 to TRBJ1-3; D is ambiguous. Germline CDR1 and CDR2: SGHRS and YFSETQ. This CDR3 contains 15 residues. The V end was cut by 0 bases, the J end by 0 bases, with 7 bases between. The CDR3 DNA sequence: TGCGCCAGCAGCTTGGCACCAGGCTCTGGAAACACCATATATTTT. Translation: CASSLAPGSGNTIYF.

The chain uses TRBV13 and TRBJ1-1; TRBD1 matches at 8 bases. Germline CDR1 and CDR2: PRHDT and FYEKMQ (reference sequence). The CDR3 covers 13 residues. V lost 5 bases, J lost 9 bases, and 8 bases stayed unmatched. CDR3 residues: CASSDDRGQKAFF. Written as DNA, the CDR3 is TGTGCCAGCAGCGACGACAGGGGACAAAAAGCTTTCTTT.

This clone turned up a few times. The chain employs TRBV15 and TRBJ2-7; 7 nucleotides agree with TRBD2. The CDR3 sequence is 14 residues long. The J segment lost 3 bases and the V segment lost 1 base, leaving 3 bases of the junction unmatched. Per the germline V gene, CDR1 is LNHNV and CDR2 is YYDKDF (reference sequence). CDR3 DNA: TGTGCCACCAGCAGAGTTGCTAGCGGCTACGAGCAGTACTTC. This translates into CATSRVASGYEQYF.

Remarks on this clone: The sample contains more than one DNA sequence encoding this CDR3. CDR3 loop: CASSPRGEQYF. The CDR3 DNA reads as TGTGCCAGCAGTCCCCGGGGCGAGCAGTACTTC. V and J are TRBV28 and TRBJ2-7; a possible D gene is TRBD2 (5 bases). The germline V gene has CDR1 MDHEN and CDR2 SYDVKM. The ends were cut back, 5 bases at V and 6 bases at J, with 8 bases in the middle. This CDR3 comprises 11 residues.

The chain recombines TRBV11-2 with TRBJ2-3, with a possible D match to TRBD2 (5 bases). Germline CDR1 and CDR2: SGHAT and FQNNGV. Trimming left V 2 bases short and J 2 bases short, with 11 bases between. The CDR3 is made up of 15 amino acids. In nucleotides, the CDR3 is TGTGCCAGCAGCTTATGGGGAGCCCCCACAGATACGCAGTATTTT. Translating it yields CASSLWGAPTDTQYF.

The chain recombines TRBV5-1 with TRBJ2-4, with a weak D call TRBD1 (5 bases). The V end lost 2 bases, the J end lost 2 bases, and 8 bases lay between the germline ends. The CDR3 contains 14 residues. The germline CDR1 and CDR2 sequences are SGHRS and YFSETQ. The CDR3 DNA sequence: TGCGCCAGCAGCTTTGGGGCTCCCAAAAACATTCAGTACTTC. As protein: CASSFGAPKNIQYF.

The chain carries TRBV7-9 and TRBJ2-7; D is unclear. Germline V gene data show CDR1 as SEHNR and CDR2 as FQNEAQ (reference sequence). V gave up 5 bases and J gave up 6 bases, with 20 bases separating them. The CDR3 sequence is 15 residues long. CDR3 loop: CASSTNRPHPGEQYF. CDR3 DNA: TGTGCCAGCAGCACCAACCGGCCCCATCCGGGCGAGCAGTACTTC.

The chain employs TRBV28 and TRBJ2-1; 10 nucleotides line up with TRBD2. The V gene end was trimmed by 6 bases and the J gene end by 5 bases; junction bases not matched to a gene: 4. The CDR3 is 14 residues long. The germline V gene has CDR1 MDHEN and CDR2 SYDVKM. The DNA for the CDR3 is TGTGCCAGCAGCTTAGCGGGAGGACACAATGAGCAGTTCTTC. Its translation: CASSLAGGHNEQFF.

V is TRBV18 and J is TRBJ1-4, with a possible D match to TRBD1 (6 bases). The ends were cut back, 4 bases at V and 5 bases at J, with 14 bases in the middle. The CDR3 sequence is 15 residues long. CDR1 is KGHSH and CDR2 is LQKENI in the germline V gene. CDR3 sequence: CASSREGGSNEKLFF. The CDR3 DNA sequence: TGTGCCAGCTCACGAGAAGGGGGTTCGAATGAAAAACTGTTTTTT.

V and J are TRBV5-4 and TRBJ2-3; tentatively, D is TRBD2 (5 bases). The length of the CDR3 is 13 residues. Germline CDR1 SGHNT, CDR2 YYREEE (reference sequence). V gave up 7 bases and J gave up 0 bases, with 9 bases separating them. CDR3 sequence: CASRPGSTDTQYF. CDR3 DNA: TGTGCCAGCCGGCCGGGGAGCACAGATACGCAGTATTTT.

V and J are TRBV2 and TRBJ2-7; 8 bases map to TRBD2. Unmatched junction bases numbered 7, after V lost 6 bases and J lost 0 bases. There are 15 residues in the CDR3. Germline V gives CDR1 SNHLY, CDR2 FYNNEI. This CDR3 reads CASRLLAVSSYEQYF. CDR3 DNA sequence: TGTGCCAGCAGGCTACTAGCGGTGAGCTCCTACGAGCAGTACTTC. Based on the CDR3 plus reference TRBV2 and TRBJ2-7, the full variable domain is EPEVTQTPSHQVTQMGQEVILRCVPISNHLYFYWYRQILGQKVEFLVSFYNNEISEKSEIFDDQFSVERPDGSNFTLKIRSTKLEDSAMYFCASRLLAVSSYEQYFGPGTRLTVT.

The rearrangement joins TRBV4-1 to TRBJ1-5; TRBD1 matches 7 bases. J gave up 3 bases and V 5 bases, and 10 bases lay outside the gene matches. This CDR3 spans 16 amino acids. Germline V CDR1 and CDR2: MGHRA, YSYEKL. This CDR3 is CASSNIGTADNQPQHF. CDR3 DNA sequence: TGCGCCAGCAGCAATATCGGGACAGCCGACAATCAGCCCCAGCATTTT.

CDR3 residues: CASSHRREKLFF. The CDR3, as DNA: TGTGCCAGCAGCCATAGGAGGGAAAAACTGTTTTTT. The V and J genes are TRBV16 and TRBJ1-4; the D is unclear. CDR1 and CDR2 from the germline V gene are KGHSY and FQNENV. Between the trimmed V and J ends, which lost 3 bases and 8 bases, there was a span of 7 bases. CDR3 length equals 12 residues.

CDR3 in DNA: TGCAGTGCTCAGGGGACTGAAGCTTTCTTT. This gives the protein CSAQGTEAFF. The chain links TRBV20-1 to TRBJ1-1; D might be TRBD1 (6 bases). The germline gives CDR1 DFQATT, CDR2 SNEGSKA (reference sequence). The V end was cut by 5 bases, the J end by 5 bases, with 6 bases between. The CDR3 has 10 amino acids.

This chain uses TRBV6-1 with TRBJ1-2, with D possibly being TRBD1 (5 bases). The CDR3 sequence is 15 residues long. Germline-derived CDR1 and CDR2 are MNHNS and SASEGT. V was trimmed by 3 bases and J by 3 bases, leaving 14 bases between them. CDR3 sequence: CASSEGVWGDYGYTF. The CDR3 DNA is TGTGCCAGCAGTGAGGGGGTGTGGGGGGACTATGGCTACACCTTC.

The V call is TRBV29-1, the J call TRBJ2-3; D is uncertain. The CDR3 runs 12 residues. Trimming took 2 bases from V and 4 from J, leaving 7 bases between them. Germline V gene sequence: CDR1 SQVTM, CDR2 ANQGSEA. The CDR3 bases are TGCAGCGTTGAATCTGTATCAGATACGCAGTATTTT. It encodes CSVESVSDTQYF.

This sequence joins TRBV27 and TRBJ1-1, with D maybe TRBD1 (5 bases). Germline CDR1 reads MNHEY; CDR2 reads SMNVEV (reference sequence). V was pared by 3 bases and J by 10 bases, with 15 bases between. This CDR3 region has 13 residues. The CDR3 sequence is CASSFGGGSGAFF. CDR3 sequence (DNA): TGTGCCAGCAGTTTTGGTGGGGGGAGCGGAGCTTTCTTT.

CDR3 protein: CAWSVLVGAYNEQFF. The CDR3 DNA sequence: TGTGCCTGGAGTGTACTCGTGGGAGCCTACAATGAGCAGTTCTTC. The rearrangement joins TRBV30 to TRBJ2-1; tentatively, D is TRBD2 (5 bases). The CDR3 totals 15 residues. From germline, CDR1 is GTSNPN and CDR2 SVGIG (reference sequence). The V end lost 0 bases, the J end lost 2 bases, and 11 bases lay between the germline ends.

J is TRBJ2-1 and V is TRBV29-1; 9 nucleotides line up with TRBD1. CDR1 is SQVTM and CDR2 is ANQGSEA in the germline V gene. This CDR3 spans 14 amino acids. With V trimmed by 7 bases and J by 5 bases, 9 bases remained unmatched. The CDR3 protein is CSDLNRGRDNEQFF. DNA of the CDR3: TGCAGCGACCTAAACAGGGGGCGTGACAATGAGCAGTTCTTC.

The J gene is TRBJ1-5, the V gene TRBV28, with D unresolved. Trimming took 2 bases from V and 0 from J, leaving 8 bases between them. This CDR3 is 15 amino acids long. The germline V gene encodes CDR1 MDHEN and CDR2 SYDVKM. CDR3 coding DNA: TGTGCCAGCAGTTTAACGGTTGTTAGCAATCAGCCCCAGCATTTT. This gives the protein CASSLTVVSNQPQHF. Using reference TRBV28 and TRBJ1-5 for the parts outside the CDR3, the full variable domain is DVKVTQSSRYLVKRTGEKVFLECVQDMDHENMFWYRQDPGLGLRLIYFSYDVKMKEKGDIPEGYSVSREKKERFSLILESASTNQTSMYLCASSLTVVSNQPQHFGDGTRLSIL.